This passage covers 9 T cell receptor beta chains from one sample sequenced in a study of memory CD8 T cells in hepatitis C reinfection. The time point here: pre-reinfection, 55 to 20 weeks before reinfection detection. The sorted cells went straight to TCR sequencing with no prior in vitro expansion. Libraries were prepared by immunoSEQ multiplex PCR; TCRdb keeps only in-frame clonotypes and omits some of them. The table shows approximately 6,200 clones, with 80% to 90% occurring only once. The sequenced sample was naive CD8+ T cells sorted from blood. The receptors were sampled from a man aged 50-60 years with hepatitis C virus infection.

The V and J genes are TRBV7-9 and TRBJ2-7, with 9 bases identical to TRBD1. Germline-derived CDR1 and CDR2 are SEHNR and FQNEAQ (reference sequence). Trimming at V came to 8 bases and at J to 6 bases, leaving 11 bases not matched to a gene. The CDR3 is made up of 14 amino acids. The CDR3 is CASDAGTGSVEQYF. As DNA, the CDR3 is TGTGCCAGCGACGCCGGGACAGGGTCCGTCGAGCAGTACTTC. Full variable domain (rest looked up from reference TRBV7-9 and TRBJ2-7): DTGVSQNPRHKITKRGQNVTFRCDPISEHNRLYWYRQTLGQGPEFLTYFQNEAQLEKSRLLSDRFSAERPKGSFSTLEIQRTEQGDSAMYLCASDAGTGSVEQYFGPGTRLTVT.

This rearrangement joins TRBV30 to TRBJ2-3; TRBD2 aligns across 10 bases. V lost 6 bases, J lost 6 bases, and 9 bases stayed unmatched. There are 14 residues in the CDR3. Germline V CDR1 and CDR2: GTSNPN, SVGIG (reference sequence). The CDR3 DNA is TGTGCCTGTGGACTAGCGGCCGCCCCGGATACGCAGTATTTT. This sequence encodes CACGLAAAPDTQYF.

The chain combines TRBV27 with TRBJ1-2; 9 bases match TRBD1. Germline CDR1 reads MNHEY; CDR2 reads SMNVEV (reference sequence). CDR3 length equals 15 residues. The V segment lost 6 bases and the J segment 4 bases; nucleotides outside the gene matches: 9. The CDR3 loop reads CASRFTGGEGYGYTF. The CDR3 DNA follows: TGTGCCAGCAGGTTTACAGGGGGCGAAGGCTATGGCTACACCTTC.

This chain connects TRBV6-5 to TRBJ1-1, with 9 positions matching TRBD1. This CDR3 is 14 amino acids long. Germline V gene sequence: CDR1 MNHEY, CDR2 SVGAGI. V was pared by 6 bases and J by 1 base, with 3 bases of the junction left unmatched. DNA for the CDR3: TGTGCCAGCAGCGGGACAGGGTCGAACACTGAAGCTTTCTTT. This sequence encodes CASSGTGSNTEAFF.

This clone was counted once. This rearrangement joins TRBV4-3 to TRBJ2-7; TRBD2 aligns across 11 bases. J was trimmed by 2 bases and V by 2 bases; bases with no gene match: 5. Germline values: CDR1 LGHNA, CDR2 YSLEER. This CDR3 is 16 amino acids long. The CDR3 coding sequence is TGCGCCAGCAGCCAAAATCCGGGACTAGCGGCCTACGAGCAGTACTTC. Translated, it gives CASSQNPGLAAYEQYF.

This chain uses TRBV15 with TRBJ2-3; weak D call: TRBD2 (6 bases). V was shortened by 5 bases and J by 0 bases, with 12 bases between the two germline ends. CDR1 is LNHNV and CDR2 is YYDKDF in the germline V gene (reference sequence). This CDR3 has 15 residues. As DNA, the CDR3 is TGTGCCACCAGCGGCGATCGGGGGAGCACAGATACGCAGTATTTT. Protein sequence: CATSGDRGSTDTQYF.

CDR3 in amino acids: CASSQDDSLNEQFF. CDR3 in DNA: TGTGCCAGCAGCCAAGACGACAGCCTCAATGAGCAGTTCTTC. The J gene is TRBJ2-1, the V gene TRBV14; D is possibly TRBD1 (5 bases). V lost 0 bases and J lost 6, with 9 bases in between. This CDR3 spans 14 amino acids. Germline V lookup: CDR1 SGHDN, CDR2 FVKESK.

Notes on this clone: Other DNA sequences in the sample encode the same CDR3. The J gene is TRBJ2-7, the V gene TRBV7-9, with 10 bases identical to TRBD1. With 5 bases clipped from V and 5 bases from J, the junction kept 9 bases outside the gene matches. The CDR3 spans 15 residues. CDR1 SEHNR and CDR2 FQNEAQ come from the germline V gene (reference sequence). CDR3 in DNA: TGTGCCAGCAGCAAGGTGGGACAGGGGTGGGACGAGCAGTACTTC. Amino acids: CASSKVGQGWDEQYF.

V is TRBV28 and J is TRBJ2-7; D ambiguous. Trimming cost V 3 bases and J 4 bases, with 4 bases left between them. There are 11 residues in the CDR3. From germline, CDR1 is MDHEN and CDR2 SYDVKM. This CDR3 reads CASSFGYEQYF. DNA of the CDR3: TGTGCCAGCAGTTTCGGGTACGAGCAGTACTTC.